The 28 T cell receptor beta chains in this list originate from one sample, sequenced in a study of T cell responses to AZD1222 COVID-19 vaccine (dated by TCRdb to the early 2020s). The sample's time point label is to be understood as: baseline before first vaccination. The library was built by means of the immunoSEQ multiplex PCR assay. Here the immuneACCESS table is served through TCRdb, limited to in-frame sequences with V and J called. Missing clones are a known gap in these copies; in checked studies unresolved V genes cover under half, and the rest lacks a known reason. Across this sample there are around 130,000 clones, with around 91% seen only once. The ten largest make up approximately 4.5% of the sample. The sample was peripheral blood, taken on day 0 of AZD1222 vaccination. These receptor sequences come from an adult in good health.

V is TRBV27 and J is TRBJ2-1, with 13 bases aligning to TRBD2. Germline CDR1 and CDR2: MNHEY and SMNVEV (reference sequence). J lost 8 bases, V lost 5 bases, and 6 bases had no gene match. The CDR3 is 15 residues long. The CDR3, as DNA: TGTGCCAGCAGTCAACGGACTAGCGGGAGAGATGAGCAGTTCTTC. Protein: CASSQRTSGRDEQFF.

This clone has only a few counts. The rearrangement uses TRBV6-5 and TRBJ2-7; D is perhaps TRBD2 (6 bases). CDR3 length: 16 amino acids. The V gene's germline CDR1 is MNHEY and CDR2 SVGAGI. Trimming removed 4 bases from V and 3 bases from J, with 19 bases in between. The CDR3 nucleotides read TGTGCCAGCAGTTCGAAACCCGGACACGGGGGCTACGAGCAGTACTTC. Translated, it gives CASSSKPGHGGYEQYF.

The chain has TRBV18 and TRBJ2-7, with 10 bases that match TRBD2. With 2 bases clipped from V and 0 bases from J, the junction kept 1 base outside the gene matches. The CDR3 consists of 15 residues. In germline, CDR1 is KGHSH, CDR2 LQKENI. CDR3 sequence: CASSPASGSSYEQYF. The CDR3 region has the DNA TGTGCCAGCTCACCAGCTAGCGGGAGCTCCTACGAGCAGTACTTC.

The table lists this clone with a few counts. The chain recombines TRBV19 with TRBJ1-2; 8 nucleotides line up with TRBD1. The length of the CDR3 is 14 residues. With V trimmed by 4 bases and J by 1 base, 2 bases remained unmatched. Looked up from germline, CDR1 is LNHDA and CDR2 is SQIVND (reference sequence). CDR3 sequence: CASSRQGINYGYTF. CDR3 in DNA: TGTGCCAGTAGTAGACAGGGGATTAACTATGGCTACACCTTC.

The V and J genes are TRBV6-5 and TRBJ1-5; the D is unclear. The germline V gene has CDR1 MNHEY and CDR2 SVGAGI. The CDR3 sequence is 15 residues long. The ends were cut back, 10 bases at V and 1 base at J, with 17 bases in the middle. This chain's CDR3 is CATSSFQDSNQPQHF. In DNA form, the CDR3 reads TGTGCCACCTCCTCCTTCCAGGACAGCAATCAGCCCCAGCATTTT.

The rearrangement joins TRBV6-1 to TRBJ2-1; 10 nucleotides align to TRBD2. The V gene end was trimmed by 4 bases and the J gene end by 7 bases; junction bases not matched to a gene: 10. The V gene's germline CDR1 is MNHNS and CDR2 SASEGT. The CDR3 consists of 16 residues. For the CDR3, the DNA is TGTGCCAGCAGTGTTAGCCTAGCGGGAGTGGCAAATGAGCAGTTCTTC. Its translation is CASSVSLAGVANEQFF.

The chain carries TRBV6-5 and TRBJ1-3, with D perhaps TRBD1 (5 bases). The germline CDR1 and CDR2 sequences are MNHEY and SVGAGI. This CDR3 has 15 residues. Trimming removed 5 bases from V and 4 bases from J, with 15 bases in between. The CDR3 protein is CASSTGGGSGNTIYF. The CDR3 DNA reads as TGTGCCAGCAGTACTGGGGGGGGGTCCGGAAACACCATATATTTT.

The genes are TRBV19 and TRBJ2-6; D is possibly TRBD2 (6 bases). Between the trimmed V and J ends, which lost 6 bases and 17 bases, there was a span of 14 bases. Germline V gene lookup returns CDR1 LNHDA and CDR2 SQIVND (reference sequence). This CDR3 region has 11 residues. The CDR3 DNA follows: TGTGCCAGTAGGGGGGGATCCATTATGACTTTC. This gives the protein CASRGGSIMTF.

J is TRBJ1-1 and V is TRBV7-2; the D gene is possibly TRBD1 (5 bases). V shed 5 bases and J shed 3 bases, with 13 bases lying between them. The germline CDR1 and CDR2 sequences are SGHTA and FQGNSA. The CDR3 covers 14 residues. The CDR3 spells CASSPPGGYTEAFF. CDR3 nucleotide sequence: TGTGCCAGCAGCCCCCCCGGGGGGTACACTGAAGCTTTCTTT.

In its sample, this clone was seen a few times. The V gene is TRBV27, the J gene TRBJ2-1, with TRBD2 identical over 11 bases. This CDR3 has 15 amino acids. V gave up 7 bases and J gave up 10 bases; unmatched junction bases: 12. Germline assignment: CDR1 MNHEY and CDR2 SMNVEV (reference sequence). For the CDR3, the DNA is TGTGCCAGCACCAGACTAGCGGGATCCTTTGGGGAGCAGTTCTTC. Translating it yields CASTRLAGSFGEQFF.

J is TRBJ2-7 and V is TRBV18; D tentatively fits TRBD1 or TRBD2 (6 bases each). The germline gives CDR1 KGHSH, CDR2 LQKENI. CDR3 length: 15 amino acids. The V end lost 2 bases, the J end lost 4 bases, and 15 bases lay between the germline ends. The DNA of the CDR3 is TGTGCCAGCTCACCAAAAACCGGGGGCGCGTACGAGCAGTACTTC. Its protein product is CASSPKTGGAYEQYF.

This clone was detected only once. The J gene is TRBJ1-1, the V gene TRBV12-3 or TRBV12-4; D is ambiguous. Trimming took off 6 bases at V and 5 bases at J, with 10 bases between the two ends. This CDR3 is 12 amino acids long. The CDR3 coding sequence is TGTGCCAGCAGCCGCCCCAATACTGAAGCTTTCTTT. Translated: CASSRPNTEAFF.

This sequence joins TRBV6-5 and TRBJ1-1, with D tentatively TRBD1 (6 bases). Germline CDR1 and CDR2: MNHEY and SVGAGI. This CDR3 has 13 residues. With 7 bases removed from V and 10 bases from J, the gap between germline ends came to 19 bases. Here the CDR3 reads CASTQGRGLRAFF. Written as DNA, the CDR3 is TGTGCCAGCACTCAGGGGAGGGGCCTCCGAGCTTTCTTT.

The chain combines TRBV28 with TRBJ1-2; D might be TRBD1 (6 bases). This CDR3 comprises 15 residues. V lost 6 bases to trimming and J lost 7 bases, with 21 bases between them. CDR1 and CDR2 from the germline V gene are MDHEN and SYDVKM. In nucleotides, the CDR3 is TGTGCCAGCAGCCGTGGGAAACAGGGAATTCGTGGCTACACCTTC. Its translation: CASSRGKQGIRGYTF.

V and J are TRBV25-1 and TRBJ2-2; 8 bases fit TRBD2. Germline CDR1 MGHDK, CDR2 SYGVNS. Unmatched junction bases numbered 7, after V lost 0 bases and J lost 7 bases. The CDR3 contains 16 residues. CDR3 amino acids: CASSEYTGGLGGELFF. DNA for the CDR3: TGTGCCAGCAGTGAATACACGGGGGGGCTTGGCGGGGAGCTGTTTTTT.

The chain carries TRBV28 and TRBJ1-2, with a tentative D call TRBD1 (6 bases). Per germline, CDR1 MDHEN and CDR2 SYDVKM. The CDR3 contains 15 residues. Trimming shortened V by 2 bases and J by 4 bases, and 14 bases separated the two germline ends. The CDR3 region has the DNA TGTGCCAGCAGTTTAAGAGGGGGTTTTGTCTATGGCTACACCTTC. This codes for CASSLRGGFVYGYTF.

The table lists this clone with a count of one. CDR3 bases: TGTGCCAGCAGTCCCGGACTAGCGGGAGTCGGTGAGCAGTTCTTC. As protein: CASSPGLAGVGEQFF. The gene calls are TRBV28 and TRBJ2-1, with 13 bases fitting TRBD2. Per germline, CDR1 MDHEN and CDR2 SYDVKM. The length of the CDR3 is 15 residues. J gave up 9 bases and V 5 bases, and 7 bases lay outside the gene matches.

The chain has TRBV29-1 and TRBJ1-3; TRBD1 matches 9 bases. Germline CDR1 reads SQVTM; CDR2 reads ANQGSEA. V shed 7 bases, J shed 2 bases, and the junction held 3 bases outside the gene matches. This CDR3 region has 13 residues. CDR3 in DNA: TGCAGCGCCGGGACAGGGACTGGAAACACCATATATTTT. Translation: CSAGTGTGNTIYF.

The J gene is TRBJ2-2, the V gene TRBV27; 11 bases align to TRBD2. Germline lookup yields CDR1 MNHEY and CDR2 SMNVEV (reference sequence). V shed 7 bases and J 5 bases; nucleotides not matched to a gene: 9. This CDR3 region has 16 residues. CDR3 protein: CASKTSGSVRTGELFF. CDR3 DNA sequence: TGTGCCAGCAAAACTAGCGGGAGTGTTCGGACCGGGGAGCTGTTTTTT.

The rearrangement uses TRBV14 and TRBJ2-7, with no clear D. This CDR3 is 11 amino acids long. V was clipped by 6 bases and J by 5 bases, with 8 bases between them. Germline CDR1 SGHDN, CDR2 FVKESK. CDR3 protein: CASSARNEQYF. CDR3 coding DNA: TGTGCCAGCAGTGCGCGAAACGAGCAGTACTTC. The whole variable domain, remainder taken from reference TRBV14 and TRBJ2-7, is EAGVTQFPSHSVIEKGQTVTLRCDPISGHDNLYWYRRVMGKEIKFLLHFVKESKQDESGMPNNRFLAERTGGTYSTLKVQPAELEDSGVYFCASSARNEQYFGPGTRLTVT.

The rearrangement joins TRBV6-2 or TRBV6-3 to TRBJ2-1, with D tentatively TRBD2 (6 bases). Trimming shortened V by 5 bases and J by 9 bases, and 14 bases separated the two germline ends. There are 13 residues in the CDR3. Germline values: CDR1 MNHEY, CDR2 SVGEGT. The CDR3 is CASSQSASVEQFF. The CDR3 DNA is TGTGCCAGCAGTCAGAGCGCTAGCGTTGAGCAGTTCTTC.

The V and J genes are TRBV9 and TRBJ2-2; TRBD1 matches 8 bases. CDR1 SGDLS and CDR2 YYNGEE come from the germline V gene. CDR3 length: 14 amino acids. V trimming: 7 bases; J trimming: 3 bases; junction bases outside the gene matches: 5. DNA of the CDR3: TGTGCCAGCGGCCAGGGGGCGGACACCGGGGAGCTGTTTTTT. This codes for CASGQGADTGELFF.

The genes are TRBV10-3 and TRBJ1-5, with TRBD1 as a possible D gene (5 bases). The V gene's germline CDR1 is ENHRY and CDR2 SYGVKD. V dropped 2 bases and J dropped 0 bases, with 14 bases sitting between them. The CDR3 is 17 residues long. CDR3 coding DNA: TGTGCCATCAGTGAGAAGAGACAGTTTGATAGCAATCAGCCCCAGCATTTT. As protein: CAISEKRQFDSNQPQHF.

V usage is TRBV19 and J usage is TRBJ1-6; 10 bases match TRBD1. The CDR3 contains 16 residues. Germline V gene sequence: CDR1 LNHDA, CDR2 SQIVND (reference sequence). The junction had 5 bases not matched to a gene; V was cut back by 0 bases and J by 9 bases. This CDR3 reads CASSIDRTGGGSPLHF. The CDR3 DNA reads as TGTGCCAGTAGTATAGATCGGACAGGGGGTGGTTCACCCCTCCACTTT.

The chain joins TRBV6-6 to TRBJ1-2; 9 bases are shared with TRBD1. Trimming at V came to 0 bases and at J to 7 bases, leaving 9 bases not matched to a gene. The CDR3 contains 16 residues. Germline V lookup: CDR1 MNHNY, CDR2 SVGAGI (reference sequence). The CDR3 DNA reads TGTGCCAGCAGTTACTCGAAACAGGGGGCGCCTCTTGGCTACACCTTC. It codes for CASSYSKQGAPLGYTF.

The rearrangement links TRBV18 to TRBJ2-3, with unresolved D. Trimming left V 3 bases short and J 3 bases short, with 16 bases between. The CDR3 contains 16 residues. Germline assignment: CDR1 KGHSH and CDR2 LQKENI. CDR3 nucleotides: TGTGCCAGCTCACCTCTGGACCGCCCCTCTACAGATACGCAGTATTTT. Its translation: CASSPLDRPSTDTQYF.

The chain employs TRBV27 and TRBJ2-5; 14 bases fit TRBD2. V lost 5 bases and J lost 4; bases outside the gene matches: 15. Germline-derived CDR1 and CDR2 are MNHEY and SMNVEV (reference sequence). This CDR3 is 19 amino acids long. CDR3 residues: CASSQWPGLAGEESETQYF. In DNA form, the CDR3 reads TGTGCCAGCAGTCAATGGCCGGGACTAGCGGGAGAGGAATCAGAGACCCAGTACTTC.

The chain carries TRBV5-1 and TRBJ1-2; 9 bases match TRBD1. With 4 bases clipped from V and 7 bases from J, the junction kept 8 bases outside the gene matches. The germline gives CDR1 SGHRS, CDR2 YFSETQ. This CDR3 is 14 amino acids long. This CDR3 is CASSTKDRGGGYTF. The CDR3, as DNA: TGCGCCAGCAGCACTAAGGACAGGGGAGGTGGCTACACCTTC.